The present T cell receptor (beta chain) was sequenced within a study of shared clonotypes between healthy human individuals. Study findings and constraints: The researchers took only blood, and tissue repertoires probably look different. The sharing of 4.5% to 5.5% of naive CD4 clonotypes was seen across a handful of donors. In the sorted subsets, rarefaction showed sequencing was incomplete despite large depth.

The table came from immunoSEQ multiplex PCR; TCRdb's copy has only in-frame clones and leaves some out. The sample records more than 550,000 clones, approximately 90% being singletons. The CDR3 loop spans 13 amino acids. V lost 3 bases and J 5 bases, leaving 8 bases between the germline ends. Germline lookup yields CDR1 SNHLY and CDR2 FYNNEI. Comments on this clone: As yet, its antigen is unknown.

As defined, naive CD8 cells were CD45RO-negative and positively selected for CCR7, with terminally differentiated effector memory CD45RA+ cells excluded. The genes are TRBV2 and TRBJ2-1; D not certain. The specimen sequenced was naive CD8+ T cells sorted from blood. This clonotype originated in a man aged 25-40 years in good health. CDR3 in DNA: TGTGCCAGCAGTGACCTACCGAACAATGAGCAGTTCTTC. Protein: CASSDLPNNEQFF.